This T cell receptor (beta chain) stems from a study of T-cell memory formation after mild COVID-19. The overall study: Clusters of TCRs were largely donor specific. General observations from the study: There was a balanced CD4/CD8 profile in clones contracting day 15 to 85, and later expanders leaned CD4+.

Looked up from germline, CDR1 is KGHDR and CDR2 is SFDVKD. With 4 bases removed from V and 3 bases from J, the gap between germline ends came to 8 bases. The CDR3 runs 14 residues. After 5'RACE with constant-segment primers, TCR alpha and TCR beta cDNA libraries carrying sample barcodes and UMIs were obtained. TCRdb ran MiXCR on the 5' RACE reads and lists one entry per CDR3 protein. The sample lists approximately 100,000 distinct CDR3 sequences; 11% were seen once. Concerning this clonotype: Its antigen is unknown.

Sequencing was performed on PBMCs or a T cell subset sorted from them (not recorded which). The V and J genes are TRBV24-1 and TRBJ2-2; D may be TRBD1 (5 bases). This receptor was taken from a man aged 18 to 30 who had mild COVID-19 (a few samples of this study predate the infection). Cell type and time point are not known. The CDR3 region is CATSEGRDTGELFF. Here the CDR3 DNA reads TGTGCCACCAGTGAAGGCAGGGACACCGGGGAGCTGTTTTTT.